This T cell receptor (beta chain) is from a study of shared clonotypes between healthy human individuals. Background on the study: Samples came from two female and a few male donors aged 18 to 49. General study points: The authors sampled blood alone, and tissue repertoires likely differ.

V was pared by 4 bases and J by 6 bases, with 10 bases of the junction left unmatched. Germline V gene data show CDR1 as SGDLS and CDR2 as YYNGEE. The CDR3 loop spans 14 amino acids. CD8 cells classed as naive were CD45RO-negative and positively selected for CCR7, excluding terminally differentiated effector memory CD45RA+ cells. Of note for this clone: The target antigen is unknown.

This table comes from immunoSEQ multiplex PCR, and its TCRdb copy is limited to in-frame clones, with some not included. Of 450,000 to 700,000 clones in the sample, just under 97% are singletons; the top ten hold about 0.11%. The specimen sequenced was naive CD8+ T cells sorted from blood. V gene TRBV9 combines with J gene TRBJ2-7; 7 bases are shared with TRBD1. The receptor was derived from a woman under 40 in good health. CDR3 DNA: TGTGCCAGCAGCTATCGGGACAGCCCGGTCGAGCAGTACTTC. It yields the protein CASSYRDSPVEQYF.